The clone carrying this TCR beta chain was picked up many times. These data come from a study of T-cell reconstitution after alpha-beta-depleted transplantation in children. The CDR3 extends over 13 amino acids. Germline V CDR1 and CDR2: MNHEY, SVGAGI. The V and J ends lost 8 bases and 1 base respectively, with 9 bases between them. TCRbeta library construction was performed incorporating unique molecular identifiers. TCRdb analysed the PCR reads with MiXCR anew, one entry per CDR3 protein. The top ten hold 2% to 3% of the sample, which has some 250,000 distinct CDR3 sequences, 12% seen once. The TCR comes from a human donor who donated a stem cell graft to a child with acute lymphoblastic leukemia. The J gene is TRBJ2-4, the V gene TRBV6-5; a possible D gene is TRBD1 (6 bases). Source: PBMCs from the stem cell graft donor, taken from the stem cell graft. The CDR3: CASGGHAKNIQYF. The CDR3 DNA reads as TGTGCCAGCGGGGGCCACGCCAAAAACATTCAGTACTTC.